This T cell receptor beta chain was identified in a study of follicular helper T cells after annual influenza vaccination (dated by TCRdb to the late 2010s). About the full investigation: Blood was collected on days 0, 7 and 28 after each seasonal influenza vaccination. Multi-year samples were available from six subjects, with four subjects covering two vaccination seasons and two subjects covering three seasons. One week after vaccination, a second recruited cohort of 12 subjects (Table S1) displayed a similar ICOS+CD38+ cTfh response. To study recall of cTfh clones, some subjects were followed through successive annual vaccinations in the 2013-2014, 2014-2015 and 2015-2016 seasons. Samples from 2013-2014 were cryopreserved, whereas samples from 2015 were processed immediately after collection. Summary of the overall study and its limitations: ICOS+CD38+ cTfh clonality correlated with the frequency of that population, and its change correlated with the change in circulating plasmablast frequency. Rare clonotypes could not be sampled because productive TCRB sequences were recovered from only about 10-21% of the analyzed cells. Day 7 ICOS+CD38+ clones were most often found later in ICOS-CD38- cTfh, suggesting that subset may serve as a memory reservoir. Successive annual vaccinations recalled a recurrent oligoclonal ICOS+CD38+ cTfh response that contained tetramer and AIM influenza-specific clonotypes.

The library was made by the immunoSEQ multiplex PCR assay. Adaptive Biotechnologies carried out TCRB amplification, library preparation, sequencing and preliminary bioinformatics at Survey level resolution. For TCRB sequencing, genomic DNA from the sorted cTfh populations was amplified by multiplex PCR. The authors' analysis ran thus. Clonality was calculated in R as 1 minus normalized Shannon entropy, and the Gini index was computed with the R package ineq. Overlap score was the summed counts of shared sequences divided by total counts of all sequences in both compared samples. Shared-clonotype significance used Fisher's exact test assuming a theoretical repertoire of 10^7 TCRB sequences. The clones in this table, taken by TCRdb from immuneACCESS, are in-frame only. Not every clone is retained; where verified, under half of the shortfall comes from an unresolved V gene, and the cause of the rest is unknown. The V and J calls and the clone size are those of that table, but D and trimming were determined from the DNA. This sample is represented by approximately 30,000 clones; approximately 78% of them were singletons. The ten largest clones add up to roughly 1.2% of the sample.

Counted from cysteine to phenylalanine, this CDR3 has 17 amino acids. Only the CDR3 region is kept as DNA, spanning 51 bases read in frame from base 1. As encoded in the germline V gene, CDR1 is SGHAT while CDR2 is FQNNGV. Trimming accounts for 5 bases at V and 6 bases at J, while the number of junction bases matched to no gene is 15. The meaning of the sample's time point label: 2014-2015 season, pre-vaccination. Adults were given seasonal inactivated influenza vaccine (Fluvarix), and sorted blood CD4 subsets were followed by TCRB sequencing before and after vaccination. To be eligible, subjects had to be community-dwelling and could not have received an influenza vaccine during the previous 6 months. Influenza vaccine contraindications, substance abuse, HIV/AIDS, active malignancy, immunomodulatory medication and active illness such as respiratory infection were included among the exclusion criteria. Between roughly 35 and 100 mL of blood was sampled per time point. Non-naive CD4+CXCR5+PD-1+ cells were defined as circulating Tfh and were sorted into two fractions, ICOS+CD38+ and ICOS-CD38-. Ficoll-Paque PLUS or SepMate separation was used to isolate PBMC. Before DNA was extracted, the cell subsets were sorted from PBMC using a BD FACS Aria.

In the case of this clone: Its antigen is currently not known. One base away there is no much larger clone; base qualities are not given.

Sequenced here: CXCR5+ CD38- circulating T follicular helper cells from blood, sampled on the day of influenza vaccination. The cell subset or site label corresponds to: circulating Tfh, non-naive CD4+CXCR5+PD-1+ (ICOS+CD38+ or ICOS-CD38-). This receptor was obtained from an adult who received the influenza vaccine. This receptor chain uses TRBV11-2 and TRBJ2-3, with TRBD2 matching 9 junction bases. The CDR3 corresponds to CASSPPTGTSSYDTQYF. The nucleotide sequence reads as follows: TGTGCCAGCAGCCCTCCTACCGGGACTAGCTCATACGATACGCAGTATTTT.